The TCR beta chain under discussion was sequenced for a study of blood T cell repertoires in COVID-19. Whole-study context: Acute and convalescent COVID-19 specimens originated in the United States, Italy and Spain.

Methods used by the authors: Researchers report that nucleated cell counts were estimated from reference gene primer amplification. The protocol was immunoSEQ multiplex PCR, while the TCRdb copy is restricted to in-frame clones and leaves out a portion. For V, J and clone size, that table is used; D and trimming come from the DNA. The sample yields around 180,000 clones, 86% seen once. The CDR3 has 15 amino acids. Trimming removed 0 bases at V and 1 base at J, with 9 bases between. Germline assignment: CDR1 LGHDT and CDR2 YNNKEL (reference sequence). Material: peripheral blood. This TCR was recovered from a man in his sixties or seventies with active or convalescent COVID-19. The chain recombines TRBV3-1 (or the pseudogene TRBV3-2) with TRBJ1-1, with no clear D. As DNA, the CDR3 is TGTGCCAGCAGCCAAGATTTGGGGAGGAACACTGAAGCTTTCTTT. The encoded protein is CASSQDLGRNTEAFF.